The rows below give T cell receptor beta chains drawn from one sample of a study of cytomegalovirus exposure and HLA in healthy donors. Generated by immunoSEQ multiplex PCR, the TCRdb table keeps only in-frame clones and is missing some. This table has about 160,000 clones, over 80% appearing once. The sequenced sample consisted of PBMCs. Source of these receptors: a woman between 18 and 29 years old in good health and CMV-seronegative. Each CDR3 is given with its conserved first and last residue. D genes are given only for firm matches. Size values are once, few and many counts, or a class for expanded clones, and some rows have none.

>TRBJ1-2|TRBD1|TRBV5-5|-
TGTGCCAGCAGCGCCGCCGGGACAGGGTATGGCTACACCTTC
CASSAAGTGYGYTF
>TRBJ1-1|-|TRBV2|-
TGTGCCAGCAAACAGGCATTGAACGCTGAAGCTTTCTTT
CASKQALNAEAFF
>TRBJ1-4|-|TRBV14|-
TGTGCCAGCAGCCCCCCGGGGGGAGCCGGAAAACTGTTTTTT
CASSPPGGAGKLFF
>TRBJ1-3|-|TRBV19|-
TGTGCCAGTACGGGGGCTGGAAACACCATATATTTT
CASTGAGNTIYF
>TRBJ2-1|-|TRBV5-1|-
TGCGCCAGCTCAGAGGGACAAGGACATGAGCAGTTCTTC
CASSEGQGHEQFF
>TRBJ2-1|TRBD2|TRBV7-7|once
TGTGCTAGCAGCCCCTCCGGGACTAGCTCCTACAATGAGCAGTTCTTC
CASSPSGTSSYNEQFF
>TRBJ2-5|TRBD2|TRBV7-2|-
TGTGCCAGCAGCTGGAGCGGGGCCGGGGAGACCCAGTACTTC
CASSWSGAGETQYF
>TRBJ1-1|-|TRBV6-4|-
TGTGCCAGCACCCCCGCCCCCGGGAACACTGAAGCTTTCTTT
CASTPAPGNTEAFF
>TRBJ2-7|TRBD2|TRBV5-1|once
TGCGCCAGCAGCCCCAGACTAGCAAACGAGCAGTACTTC
CASSPRLANEQYF
>TRBJ2-1|-|TRBV2|-
TGTGCCAGCAGTGTGGCCGGGGGAGGTAAGCAGCAGTTCTTC
CASSVAGGGKQQFF
>TRBJ2-7|TRBD1|TRBV7-9|-
TGTTCCAGCAGCTTGGGAGGGACAGGGCTGTACTTC
CSSSLGGTGLYF
>TRBJ2-7|TRBD2|TRBV9|-
TGTGCCAGCAGCGTAGTGAGCGGGGGGGCGGGGCGGCAGTACTTC
CASSVVSGGAGRQYF
>TRBJ1-6|-|TRBV12-5|-
TGTGCTAGTGGTTTGGAAATCCGAAACTCCCTCCACTTT
CASGLEIRNSLHF
>TRBJ2-7|TRBD1|TRBV6-1|-
TGTGCCAGCCGGGGGACAGGGCTCTACGAGCAGTACTTC
CASRGTGLYEQYF
>TRBJ1-2|TRBD1|TRBV5-1|few
TGCGCCAGCAGCTTGCAGGGGGACGGCTACACCTTC
CASSLQGDGYTF
>TRBJ2-2|-|TRBV4-1|-
TGCGCCAGCAGCCAAGTTTCCAGGGCCCCCGGGGAGCTGTTTTTT
CASSQVSRAPGELFF
>TRBJ2-5|TRBD1|TRBV11-2|-
TGTGCCAGCAGCTTAGGACCGGGACAGGTCCAAGAGACCCAGTACTTC
CASSLGPGQVQETQYF
>TRBJ1-2|-|TRBV7-6|few
TGTGCCAGCAGCTTACAACAAAACTATGGCTACACCTTC
CASSLQQNYGYTF
>TRBJ1-1|-|TRBV30|-
TGTGCCTGGACAGGGTGGGGCACTGAAGCTTTCTTT
CAWTGWGTEAFF
>TRBJ2-1|TRBD1|TRBV9|-
TGTGCCAGCAGCTCCCGGGACAGGGGGAATTCAGAGCAGTTCTTC
CASSSRDRGNSEQFF
>TRBJ2-7|TRBD1|TRBV7-9|once
TGTGCCAGCAGTAACTCCCGGGACAGGGCCTACGAGCAGTACTTC
CASSNSRDRAYEQYF
>TRBJ2-3|TRBD2|TRBV28|-
TGTGCCACAGTAGCGGGGGGCCCCTCCACAGATACGCAGTATTTT
CATVAGGPSTDTQYF
>TRBJ2-1|TRBD2|TRBV9|-
TGTGCCAGCAGCCTTGGGACTAGCGGGGGGGTTCCCCCGGGGGAGCAGTTCTTC
CASSLGTSGGVPPGEQFF
>TRBJ2-7|-|TRBV11-2|few
TGTGCCAGCAGCTTAGGGCAGAGAATAACTACGGGAGAGCAGTACTTC
CASSLGQRITTGEQYF
>TRBJ1-1|-|TRBV7-9|-
TGTGCCAGCAGCTCAGGGTATGGGACTGAAGCTTTCTTT
CASSSGYGTEAFF
>TRBJ1-2|TRBD1|TRBV25-1|-
TGTGCCAGCAGTGGACCGGGACAGGGCTATGGCTACACCTTC
CASSGPGQGYGYTF
>TRBJ2-7|-|TRBV28|-
TGTGCCAGCAGTTTGGGGAGCAGGTTTTTCGAGCAGTACTTC
CASSLGSRFFEQYF
>TRBJ1-1|TRBD1|TRBV27|-
TGTGCCAGCAGTCCGGGGACAGGGGGCTTTAACACTGAAGCTTTCTTT
CASSPGTGGFNTEAFF
>TRBJ2-2|-|TRBV5-5|-
TGTGCCAGCAGCCCACGCCCGTGGGGGGACACCGGGGAGCTGTTTTTT
CASSPRPWGDTGELFF
>TRBJ2-3|-|TRBV29-1|-
TGCAGCGTCTTCACTAGGGATACGCAGTATTTT
CSVFTRDTQYF